A selection of T cell receptor beta chains follows, all from one sample in a study of cytomegalovirus exposure and HLA in healthy donors. Here immunoSEQ multiplex PCR was the method, and the copy in TCRdb shows in-frame clones only, minus some. The sample includes some 170,000 clones, 95% to 97% of them seen just once. The sample consisted of PBMCs. These receptors were taken from a young woman in good health and CMV-seronegative. CDR3s include the opening cysteine and the closing phenylalanine or tryptophan. Each record gives: J gene, V gene, CDR3 protein.

J: TRBJ2-3
V: TRBV19
CDR3: CASTGLSDGSDSDTQYF

J: TRBJ2-2
V: TRBV15
CDR3: CATSRGGGGPSGELFF

J: TRBJ2-5
V: TRBV4-2
CDR3: CASSQEGGGPKTQYF

J: TRBJ2-2
V: TRBV9
CDR3: CASSGSGGGWTGELFF

J: TRBJ2-7
V: TRBV4-1
CDR3: CASSQEQAYEQYF

J: TRBJ2-1
V: TRBV7-2
CDR3: CASSLATGSGVEQFF

J: TRBJ2-4
V: TRBV5-6
CDR3: CASSHRGQAKNIQYF

J: TRBJ1-1
V: TRBV18
CDR3: CASSPGADRNTEAFF

J: TRBJ1-6
V: TRBV14
CDR3: CASSPRGLLNSPLHF

J: TRBJ2-7
V: TRBV5-6
CDR3: CASSPAPTGRGSYEQYF

J: TRBJ1-2
V: TRBV19
CDR3: CATRDRDNYGYTF

J: TRBJ2-7
V: TRBV27
CDR3: CASSNWTSGHLVEQYF

J: TRBJ2-7
V: TRBV5-6
CDR3: CASMGLAAYEQYF

J: TRBJ1-2
V: TRBV6-5
CDR3: CASGLNGGQHYGYTF

J: TRBJ2-7
V: TRBV5-6
CDR3: CASSLGQAAYEQYF

J: TRBJ1-1
V: TRBV4-1
CDR3: CASSRQGIGTEAFF

J: TRBJ2-3
V: TRBV5-6
CDR3: CASSLSRQGADTQYF

J: TRBJ1-1
V: TRBV18
CDR3: CASSPLRGTEAFF

J: TRBJ1-6
V: TRBV4-3
CDR3: CASSQEFADRGSPLHF

J: TRBJ2-2
V: TRBV6-5
CDR3: CASSYSQANTGELFF

J: TRBJ2-5
V: TRBV5-6
CDR3: CASSLEPETQYF

J: TRBJ1-3
V: TRBV2
CDR3: CASNKQGPGNTIYF

J: TRBJ1-1
V: TRBV13
CDR3: CASSLGRGTEAFF

J: TRBJ1-1
V: TRBV18
CDR3: CASSPSPGQNTEAFF

J: TRBJ1-1
V: TRBV19
CDR3: CASSPYPGQGNTEAFF

J: TRBJ2-2
V: TRBV7-3
CDR3: CASSLGAGVNTGELFF

J: TRBJ1-4
V: TRBV5-1
CDR3: CASSLGPGQGEKLFF

J: TRBJ1-2
V: TRBV2
CDR3: CASREGTGGVGYTF

J: TRBJ1-2
V: TRBV19
CDR3: CASSTRTGNYGYTF

J: TRBJ2-3
V: TRBV29-1
CDR3: CSVEDGGTEDTQYF

J: TRBJ2-5
V: TRBV27
CDR3: CASSSARDRVRPQETQYF

J: TRBJ2-1
V: TRBV6-1
CDR3: CASRTSGGNEQFF

J: TRBJ2-7
V: TRBV7-2
CDR3: CASSLDRGAYEQYF

J: TRBJ1-5
V: TRBV10-1
CDR3: CASSEDPQGAGQPQHF

J: TRBJ2-3
V: TRBV5-6
CDR3: CASSLWSGTQYF

J: TRBJ1-5
V: TRBV6-5
CDR3: CASSPSRQQPQHF

J: TRBJ2-7
V: TRBV10-3
CDR3: CAISESMGGVYEQYF

J: TRBJ2-1
V: TRBV11-1
CDR3: CASSLVWRGQGSEQFF

J: TRBJ1-6
V: TRBV6-5
CDR3: CASSYSRQGARSPLHF

J: TRBJ1-2
V: TRBV15
CDR3: CATSIAPLATSGYTF